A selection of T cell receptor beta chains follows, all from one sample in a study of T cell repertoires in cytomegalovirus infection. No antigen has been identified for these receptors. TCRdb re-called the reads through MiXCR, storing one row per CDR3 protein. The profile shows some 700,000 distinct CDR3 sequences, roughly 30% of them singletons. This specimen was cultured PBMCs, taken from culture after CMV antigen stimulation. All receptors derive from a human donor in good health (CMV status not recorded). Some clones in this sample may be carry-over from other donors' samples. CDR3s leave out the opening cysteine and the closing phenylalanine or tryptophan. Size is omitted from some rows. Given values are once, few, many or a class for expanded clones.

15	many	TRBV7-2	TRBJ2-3	ASSYRGGSRGSDTQY
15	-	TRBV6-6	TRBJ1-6	ASSFLGAGAYNSPLH
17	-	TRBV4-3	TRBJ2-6	ASSRGRGGVDSGANVLT
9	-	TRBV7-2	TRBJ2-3	ASSHSITQY
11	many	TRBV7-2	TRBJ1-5	ASSPGTNQPQH
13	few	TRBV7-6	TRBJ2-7	ASSLAAGRSYEQY
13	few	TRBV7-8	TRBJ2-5	ASSAGRGVQETQY
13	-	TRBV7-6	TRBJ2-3	ASSSAQTLTDTQY
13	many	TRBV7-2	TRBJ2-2	ASSLASGHTGELF
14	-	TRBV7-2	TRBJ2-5	ASSEGIVRLGETQY
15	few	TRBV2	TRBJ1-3	ASTGTVTGPSGNTIY
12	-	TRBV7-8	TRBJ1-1	ASSEGEDLTEAF
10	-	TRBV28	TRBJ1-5	ASTVGYQPQH
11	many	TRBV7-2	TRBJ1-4	ASSLAPNEKLF
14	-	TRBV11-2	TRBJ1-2	ASSFSSDFTNYGYT
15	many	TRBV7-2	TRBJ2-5	ASSPAGTSGGKETQY
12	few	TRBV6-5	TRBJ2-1	ASSYSGRAREQF
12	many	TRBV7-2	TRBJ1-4	ASRSSGVDEKLF
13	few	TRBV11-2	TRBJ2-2	ASSLGGTYTGELF
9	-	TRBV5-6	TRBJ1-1	ASLRDTEAF
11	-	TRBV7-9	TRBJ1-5	ASSLEEDQPQH
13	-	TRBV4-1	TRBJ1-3	ASSQDTGYGNTIY
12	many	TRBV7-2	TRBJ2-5	ASSLAGGGKTQY
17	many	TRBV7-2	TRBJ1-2	ASGTEVGYQIGEHYGYT
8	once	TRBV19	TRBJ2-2	ASYFGELF